The text below deals with one T cell receptor beta chain. Sequenced by immunoSEQ multiplex PCR; TCRdb stores in-frame clones only, minus some. In the table there are tens of thousands of clones, 90% to 95% of which are singletons. This record belongs to a study of control samples from healthy donors and cancer patients. V gave up 3 bases and J gave up 2 bases, with 11 bases separating them. Germline values: CDR1 MNHEY, CDR2 SMNVEV (reference sequence). The CDR3 loop spans 14 amino acids. The chain uses TRBV27 and TRBJ2-7, with D unresolved. Source material: blood. The receptor was isolated from a man aged 25-40 years in good health. In DNA form, the CDR3 reads TGTGCCAGCAGTTTTAGGCGCGAAGCCTACGAGCAGTACTTC. It is translated as CASSFRREAYEQYF.